This TCR beta chain is from a study of human CD8 memory T cell subsets. Per the germline V gene, CDR1 is SGDLS and CDR2 is YYNGEE. The CDR3 consists of 13 residues. TPEX cells were exhausted-like CCR7+ PD-1+ TIGIT+ early memory CD8+ T cells. According to its frequency, this clonotype is large (0.1 to 1%). Its matching antigen is unknown. Study observations and caveats: Both stem-like subsets shared clonotypes with effector memory cells. However, the stem-like memory and precursor exhausted T cell repertoires overlapped with each other only minimally. Stem-like memory T cells and precursor exhausted T cells both came out with similarly high diversity, but effector memory cells did not. Compared with precursor exhausted T cells, stem-like memory T cells were suggested by Chao1 estimates to be more diverse.

UMI-labeled 5' RACE generated the TCR beta libraries. TCRdb reprocessed the 5' RACE reads; each CDR3 protein has one entry and no DNA is given. Its table lists around 6,300 distinct CDR3 sequences. This rearrangement joins TRBV9 to TRBJ2-3. Sequencing was carried out using CD8+ T cells from PBMCs. The TCR originated in a human donor in good health. This chain's CDR3 is CASSGGPSDTQYF.